One and the same sample provided the 28 T cell receptor beta chains below, sequenced in a study of CD8 T cells in ankylosing spondylitis. MiXCR was run by TCRdb on the 5' RACE reads, yielding one entry per CDR3 protein. In the table there are about 250,000 distinct CDR3 sequences, more than 9% of which are singletons. The sample consisted of blood, either unsorted or a sorted T cell fraction (not recorded which). The receptor set was obtained from a male donor with ankylosing spondylitis or in good health (not recorded which).

At least ten counts were recorded for this clonotype. The chain employs TRBV5-1 and TRBJ1-1; 9 positions agree with TRBD1. J lost 4 bases, V lost 4 bases, and 5 bases had no gene match. CDR1 is SGHRS, CDR2 YFSETQ, per germline. The length of the CDR3 is 14 residues. The CDR3: CASSAQGAFTEAFF. DNA for the CDR3: TGCGCCAGCAGCGCACAGGGGGCGTTCACTGAAGCTTTCTTT.

V gene TRBV20-1 combines with J gene TRBJ2-3; TRBD1 might be the D (6 bases). CDR3 length: 15 residues. Between the trimmed V and J ends, which lost 2 bases and 0 bases, there was a span of 12 bases. Germline loops: CDR1 DFQATT, CDR2 SNEGSKA (reference sequence). This CDR3 is CSARIQGSSTDTQYF. In DNA form, the CDR3 reads TGCAGTGCTAGAATCCAGGGGTCTAGCACAGATACGCAGTATTTT.

This clonotype appeared a few times. The chain couples TRBV7-2 to TRBJ2-7, with 8 nucleotides matching TRBD1. The V and J ends lost 6 bases and 0 bases, in that order; junction bases with no gene match: 13. Germline V CDR1 and CDR2: SGHTA, FQGNSA. The CDR3 contains 17 residues. The CDR3 bases are TGTGCCAGCAGGCCCCCTGACAGGGGCTTCAGCTCCTACGAGCAGTACTTC. Protein: CASRPPDRGFSSYEQYF.

The chain recombines TRBV7-9 with TRBJ2-5; D not certain. CDR1 SEHNR and CDR2 FQNEAQ come from the germline V gene (reference sequence). The V end was cut by 10 bases, the J end by 2 bases, with 8 bases between. The CDR3 is made up of 11 amino acids. In DNA form, the CDR3 reads TGTGCCACCCAGGAGCAAGAGACCCAGTACTTC. This translates into CATQEQETQYF.

This clonotype was counted a few times. The chain employs TRBV6-1 and TRBJ1-5, with 8 bases lining up with TRBD1. The CDR3 has 18 amino acids. Trimming cost V 3 bases and J 4 bases; bases outside gene matches: 14. In germline, CDR1 is MNHNS, CDR2 SASEGT. CDR3 sequence reads: CASSDGVGQAGRNQPQHF. The CDR3 DNA sequence: TGTGCCAGCAGTGATGGGGTGGGACAGGCCGGGAGGAATCAGCCCCAGCATTTT.

This clonotype was seen ten or more times. The chain combines TRBV20-1 with TRBJ2-5, with D possibly being TRBD1 (6 bases). V was shortened by 5 bases and J by 2 bases, with 15 bases between the two germline ends. CDR1 is DFQATT, CDR2 SNEGSKA, per germline (reference sequence). The CDR3 consists of 14 residues. CDR3 nucleotides: TGCAGTGCTGGACAAAGGGGGTTACAAGAGACCCAGTACTTC. Translated: CSAGQRGLQETQYF.

The chain carries TRBV4-2 and TRBJ1-2; no firm D call. The length of the CDR3 is 17 residues. V was cut by 0 bases and J by 4 bases, with 18 bases left in between. The germline V gene encodes CDR1 LGHNA and CDR2 YNFKEQ. DNA for the CDR3: TGTGCCAGCAGCCAAGATTTCTCCCGGGAGGGCAGCTATGGCTACACCTTC. Translated, it gives CASSQDFSREGSYGYTF.

In its sample, this clonotype was seen many times. This sequence joins TRBV2 and TRBJ1-4; 7 positions agree with TRBD1. The CDR3 extends over 15 amino acids. The V gene end was trimmed by 7 bases and the J gene end by 6 bases; junction bases not matched to a gene: 11. Germline V gene data show CDR1 as SNHLY and CDR2 as FYNNEI. The CDR3 sequence: CASTVVRDSHEKLFF. CDR3 bases: TGTGCCAGCACGGTCGTCCGGGACAGCCATGAAAAACTGTTTTTT.

A few counts support this clonotype. A much larger clone is a single base away; this may be a read error. The gene calls are TRBV19 and TRBJ1-2, with no clear D. Per germline, CDR1 LNHDA and CDR2 SQIVND (reference sequence). The CDR3 runs to 12 residues. Here the CDR3 DNA reads TGTGTCAGTAGTAGCGGGAGAAGAGGCTACACCTTC. Protein product: CVSSSGRRGYTF.

This clonotype came up many times. V gene TRBV27 combines with J gene TRBJ1-2, with D possibly matching TRBD1 (5 bases). The CDR3 runs to 12 residues. The ends were cut back, 5 bases at V and 14 bases at J, with 18 bases in the middle. CDR1 MNHEY and CDR2 SMNVEV come from the germline V gene (reference sequence). CDR3 amino acids: CASSTGGSLKTF. The CDR3 DNA sequence: TGTGCCAGCAGTACCGGGGGTTCTCTAAAAACCTTC.

This clonotype was counted at least ten times. V gene TRBV28 combines with J gene TRBJ2-7; 8 nucleotides line up with TRBD2. The CDR3 extends over 16 amino acids. The germline V gene has CDR1 MDHEN and CDR2 SYDVKM. The V gene end was trimmed by 4 bases and the J gene end by 4 bases; junction bases not matched to a gene: 12. The DNA for the CDR3 is TGTGCCAGCAGTTCACCCTCCGGGACTAGGAGTTACGAGCAGTACTTC. Translated, it gives CASSSPSGTRSYEQYF. The complete variable domain, with remaining parts taken from reference TRBV28 and TRBJ2-7, reads DVKVTQSSRYLVKRTGEKVFLECVQDMDHENMFWYRQDPGLGLRLIYFSYDVKMKEKGDIPEGYSVSREKKERFSLILESASTNQTSMYLCASSSPSGTRSYEQYFGPGTRLTVT.

This clonotype has a count of ten or more. The genes are TRBV6-1 and TRBJ2-7, with D maybe TRBD2 (6 bases). Deletions cut 8 bases from V and 1 base from J, with 12 bases between. This CDR3 is 13 amino acids long. Germline V gives CDR1 MNHNS, CDR2 SASEGT. The CDR3 spells CASDRERSYEQYF. The CDR3 DNA sequence: TGTGCCAGCGACCGGGAGCGGTCCTACGAGCAGTACTTC.

V is TRBV2 and J is TRBJ2-1; D unclear. CDR1 SNHLY and CDR2 FYNNEI come from the germline V gene. This CDR3 spans 11 amino acids. Trimming shortened V by 3 bases and J by 8 bases, and 5 bases separated the two germline ends. Here the CDR3 reads CASSELDEQFF. For the CDR3, the DNA is TGTGCCAGCAGTGAGCTAGATGAGCAGTTCTTC.

This clonotype has ten or more counts. This chain joins TRBV6-1 and TRBJ2-2; D might be TRBD1 or TRBD2, each matching 5 bases. Per the germline V gene, CDR1 is MNHNS and CDR2 is SASEGT. V was pared by 10 bases and J by 4 bases, with 16 bases between. The CDR3 consists of 14 residues. CDR3 bases: TGTGCCACCCTGAGGGGTTGGTCCACCGGGGAGCTGTTTTTT. The encoded protein is CATLRGWSTGELFF.

This clonotype was seen at least ten times. The J gene is TRBJ1-2, the V gene TRBV29-1; no reliable D call. This CDR3 spans 12 amino acids. CDR1 is SQVTM and CDR2 is ANQGSEA in the germline V gene. Trimming removed 3 bases at V and 4 bases at J, with 9 bases between. The chain's CDR3 is CSVEEGTYGYTF. In DNA, the CDR3 is TGCAGCGTTGAGGAGGGAACCTATGGCTACACCTTC.

This clonotype was seen ten or more times. V is TRBV25-1 and J is TRBJ2-1, with 8 bases aligning to TRBD2. V was pared by 6 bases and J by 5 bases, with 6 bases of the junction left unmatched. CDR3 length equals 14 residues. Germline CDR1 reads MGHDK; CDR2 reads SYGVNS. This CDR3 reads CASRSGSTHNEQFF. The CDR3 nucleotides read TGTGCCAGCAGGAGCGGGAGTACCCACAATGAGCAGTTCTTC.

At least ten counts were recorded for this clonotype. This chain joins TRBV20-1 and TRBJ2-5, with no clear D. The V end was cut by 0 bases, the J end by 1 base, with 12 bases between. CDR1 is DFQATT and CDR2 is SNEGSKA in the germline V gene (reference sequence). There are 15 residues in the CDR3. The CDR3 DNA reads as TGCAGTGCTAGAGAATTCAAGCGCGGCCAAGAGACCCAGTACTTC. It yields the protein CSAREFKRGQETQYF.

This clonotype was seen repeatedly, ten times or more. The J gene is TRBJ1-2, the V gene TRBV20-1; TRBD1 is a possible D gene (5 bases). Trimming left V 4 bases short and J 0 bases short, with 15 bases between. Germline values: CDR1 DFQATT, CDR2 SNEGSKA (reference sequence). The CDR3 runs to 15 residues. CDR3 amino acids: CSANVGRGPNYGYTF. CDR3 in DNA: TGCAGTGCTAACGTCGGGCGGGGACCTAACTATGGCTACACCTTC.

CDR3 sequence reads: CASSPSGQYQETQYF. For the CDR3, the DNA is TGTGCCAGCAGCCCATCGGGACAGTACCAAGAGACCCAGTACTTC. The chain carries TRBV7-9 and TRBJ2-5; 7 bases align to TRBD1. Germline lookup yields CDR1 SEHNR and CDR2 FQNEAQ (reference sequence). This CDR3 is 15 amino acids long. The ends lost 5 bases at V and 0 bases at J; junction bases unmatched: 6.

This clonotype has a count of ten or more. Germline is not matched at one junction end, which may reflect a read error. CDR3 sequence reads: CAISVDLKGGELFF. CDR3 in DNA: TGTGCCATCAGTGTAGACCTGAAAGGCGGGGAGCTGTTCTTT. The V gene is TRBV10-3, the J gene TRBJ2-2; D perhaps matches TRBD2 (6 bases). The CDR3 is 14 amino acids. Germline-derived CDR1 and CDR2 are ENHRY and SYGVKD.

The chain has TRBV5-1 and TRBJ2-3; D perhaps matches TRBD1 (6 bases). Germline-derived CDR1 and CDR2 are SGHRS and YFSETQ. The CDR3 has 14 residues. Trimming stripped 5 bases from V and 4 bases from J, with 14 bases between. CDR3: CASRTPGDADTQYF. The CDR3 nucleotides are TGCGCCAGCAGAACCCCAGGGGACGCAGATACGCAGTATTTT.

There are many counts of this clonotype. V usage is TRBV9 and J usage is TRBJ1-1; no firm D call. This CDR3 spans 14 amino acids. Germline CDR1 SGDLS, CDR2 YYNGEE. V was cut by 0 bases and J by 2 bases, with 8 bases left in between. The CDR3 here is CASSVEGENTEAFF. In DNA, the CDR3 is TGTGCCAGCAGCGTAGAGGGTGAAAACACTGAAGCTTTCTTT.

The chain has TRBV28 and TRBJ2-7; D possibly uses TRBD1 or TRBD2 (5 bases each). V lost 2 bases and J lost 7, with 15 bases in between. This CDR3 has 14 amino acids. CDR1 MDHEN and CDR2 SYDVKM come from the germline V gene. The CDR3 DNA is TGTGCCAGCAGTTTAGATAGTGGGACGGGAGAGCAGTACTTC. It codes for CASSLDSGTGEQYF.

This clonotype has a count of ten or more. The chain carries TRBV20-1 and TRBJ1-2; no definite D call. The CDR3 totals 12 residues. The V end lost 1 base, the J end lost 2 bases, and 5 bases lay between the germline ends. The V gene's germline CDR1 is DFQATT and CDR2 SNEGSKA (reference sequence). Written as DNA, the CDR3 is TGCAGTGCTAGAGTGGTGAACTATGGCTACACCTTC. Translated: CSARVVNYGYTF.

This clonotype was counted many times. The chain is built from TRBV5-1 and TRBJ2-2; perhaps TRBD2 as D (6 bases). Trimming left V 5 bases short and J 3 bases short, with 11 bases between. CDR1 is SGHRS, CDR2 YFSETQ, per germline. The CDR3 has 14 amino acids. CDR3 DNA sequence: TGCGCCAGCAGGCGGGGTTCGGACACCGGGGAGCTGTTTTTT. It codes for CASRRGSDTGELFF.

This clonotype turned up a few times. Compared with germline, one end of the junction differs, possibly owing to a read error. This chain connects TRBV3-1 to TRBJ2-7; 10 bases agree with TRBD2. Germline values: CDR1 LGHDT, CDR2 YNNKEL (reference sequence). This CDR3 is 18 amino acids long. CDR3 protein: CATSQVDLWTSGSYEQYF. CDR3 DNA: TGTGCCACCAGCCAAGTAGATTTGTGGACTAGCGGATCCTACGAGCAGTACTTC.

The V gene is TRBV7-6, the J gene TRBJ2-3; 8 nucleotides match TRBD1. Germline loops: CDR1 SGHVS, CDR2 FNYEAQ. This CDR3 comprises 14 residues. After removal of 5 bases from V and 5 bases from J, the junction contained 6 bases not matched to a gene. The CDR3 is CASSPGQGLDTQYF. The CDR3 nucleotides are TGTGCCAGCAGCCCTGGACAGGGTCTAGATACGCAGTATTTT.

This clonotype appeared many times. The chain joins TRBV29-1 to TRBJ1-1, with D perhaps matching TRBD1 (6 bases). V was clipped by 0 bases and J by 11 bases, with 13 bases between them. Germline CDR1 is SQVTM and CDR2 is ANQGSEA. CDR3 length: 12 residues. The CDR3 nucleotides are TGCAGCGTTGAAGATTGGGGGACACCGGCTTTCTTT. Residues: CSVEDWGTPAFF.